Presented here are 25 T cell receptor beta chains from one specimen sequenced in a study of cytomegalovirus exposure and HLA in healthy donors. In the PCR, 60 Vbeta and 13 Jbeta primers were used. Sequencing was performed with immunoSEQ multiplex PCR; in TCRdb, only in-frame clones are kept and a portion is missing. The sample lists about 150,000 clones; roughly 90% were seen once. Sequenced material: PBMCs. The receptors derive from a woman under 30 in good health and CMV-seronegative.

This sequence joins TRBV25-1 and TRBJ2-7; D may be TRBD2 (6 bases). The CDR3 totals 15 residues. With 3 bases removed from V and 0 bases from J, the gap between germline ends came to 12 bases. CDR1 MGHDK and CDR2 SYGVNS come from the germline V gene. CDR3 protein: CASSESEGRSYEQYF. CDR3 in DNA: TGTGCCAGCAGTGAGTCGGAGGGGCGCTCCTACGAGCAGTACTTC.

The J gene is TRBJ1-2, the V gene TRBV6-6, with a weak D call TRBD1 (5 bases). The germline gives CDR1 MNHNY, CDR2 SVGAGI (reference sequence). This CDR3 has 12 residues. The germline V and J ends were trimmed by 8 bases and 8 bases, with 15 bases remaining between them. The CDR3 here is CASRPGVGGYTF. DNA for the CDR3: TGTGCCAGCCGACCGGGGGTGGGGGGCTACACCTTC.

V is TRBV2 and J is TRBJ1-2; perhaps TRBD1 as D (6 bases). The CDR3 has 13 residues. CDR1 and CDR2 from the germline V gene are SNHLY and FYNNEI. Trimming took off 0 bases at V and 13 bases at J, with 15 bases between the two ends. The CDR3 DNA sequence: TGTGCCAGCAGTGAAGCTCCGACAGGTCGGCCCACCTTC. Translating it yields CASSEAPTGRPTF.

The rearrangement uses TRBV9 and TRBJ1-1; no clear D. The CDR3 contains 15 residues. Germline CDR1 reads SGDLS; CDR2 reads YYNGEE. The ends were cut back, 4 bases at V and 1 base at J, with 14 bases in the middle. The CDR3, as DNA: TGTGCCAGCAGCCCCCCCACGGGGAAGAACACTGAAGCTTTCTTT. It is translated as CASSPPTGKNTEAFF.

The chain has TRBV9 and TRBJ2-1; 9 bases are a match to TRBD1. The CDR3 covers 16 residues. Germline lookup yields CDR1 SGDLS and CDR2 YYNGEE. V lost 4 bases to trimming and J lost 0 bases; unmatched junction nucleotides: 5. CDR3 in amino acids: CASSPGQGSSYNEQFF. In DNA, the CDR3 is TGTGCCAGCAGCCCAGGACAGGGGAGCTCCTACAATGAGCAGTTCTTC.

The table lists this clone with a count of one. The rearrangement uses TRBV5-4 and TRBJ2-1, with 10 bases identical to TRBD1. CDR3 length: 14 amino acids. The V gene end was trimmed by 4 bases and the J gene end by 8 bases; junction bases not matched to a gene: 6. Germline-derived CDR1 and CDR2 are SGHNT and YYREEE (reference sequence). CDR3 amino acids: CASSRGQGGDEQFF. The CDR3 DNA reads TGTGCCAGCAGCAGAGGACAGGGGGGCGATGAGCAGTTCTTC.

The chain is built from TRBV9 and TRBJ2-2; a weak D match, TRBD2 (7 bases). This CDR3 is 14 amino acids long. Per germline, CDR1 SGDLS and CDR2 YYNGEE. V was clipped by 6 bases and J by 2 bases, with 11 bases between them. Here the CDR3 DNA reads TGTGCCAGCATGGGGGGGCCAAACACCGGGGAGCTGTTTTTT. Its protein product is CASMGGPNTGELFF. Based on the CDR3 plus reference TRBV9 and TRBJ2-2, the full variable domain is DSGVTQTPKHLITATGQRVTLRCSPRSGDLSVYWYQQSLDQGLQFLIQYYNGEERAKGNILERFSAQQFPDLHSELNLSSLELGDSALYFCASMGGPNTGELFFGEGSRLTVL.

Concerning this clone: A junction boundary mismatches the germline segment, possibly from a read error. The chain employs TRBV7-9 and TRBJ2-7; D not certain. CDR3 length: 14 amino acids. Germline loops: CDR1 SEHNR, CDR2 FQNEAQ (reference sequence). The CDR3 protein is CSSSLTDTSYEQYF. Here the CDR3 DNA reads TGTTCCAGCAGCTTAACAGACACCTCCTACGAGCAGTACTTC.

The chain combines TRBV6-5 with TRBJ1-4, with 8 bases matching TRBD1. V trimming: 6 bases; J trimming: 12 bases; junction bases outside the gene matches: 12. CDR3 length: 14 residues. From germline, CDR1 is MNHEY and CDR2 SVGAGI. The CDR3 sequence: CASSPGQGRGELFF. The CDR3 coding sequence is TGTGCCAGCAGCCCTGGACAGGGCCGGGGGGAACTGTTTTTT.

The chain joins TRBV6-5 to TRBJ1-2; D not resolved. The CDR3 is 14 residues long. Germline V gives CDR1 MNHEY, CDR2 SVGAGI. Deletions cut 2 bases from V and 2 bases from J, with 9 bases between. The CDR3 is CASSYGGRNYGYTF. For the CDR3, the DNA is TGTGCCAGCAGTTACGGTGGCAGGAACTATGGCTACACCTTC.

V usage is TRBV6-1 and J usage is TRBJ2-7, with 8 bases identical to TRBD2. The CDR3 extends over 16 amino acids. Germline-derived CDR1 and CDR2 are MNHNS and SASEGT. V shed 3 bases, J shed 4 bases, and the junction held 11 bases outside the gene matches. CDR3 amino acids: CASSDDRGRGGYEQYF. The CDR3 DNA sequence: TGTGCCAGCAGTGATGATAGAGGACGGGGGGGATACGAGCAGTACTTC.

This chain links TRBV6-5 with TRBJ1-2; no clear D gene. Germline V CDR1 and CDR2: MNHEY, SVGAGI. The CDR3 runs 16 residues. The V end lost 0 bases, the J end lost 2 bases, and 13 bases lay between the germline ends. For the CDR3, the DNA is TGTGCCAGCAGTTACTCGAGGGCGGAACAGAACTATGGCTACACCTTC. Its translation is CASSYSRAEQNYGYTF.

The CDR3 sequence is CASSGGAPRGLSSYEQYF. CDR3 DNA: TGCGCCAGCAGCGGGGGGGCTCCCCGGGGCCTAAGCTCCTACGAGCAGTACTTC. The chain couples TRBV5-1 to TRBJ2-7; perhaps TRBD2 as D (7 bases). Germline V lookup: CDR1 SGHRS, CDR2 YFSETQ. The V gene lost 4 bases and the J gene lost 0 bases, with 23 bases spanning the gap. The CDR3 loop spans 18 amino acids.

The V gene is TRBV4-1, the J gene TRBJ1-1, with TRBD1 matching over 12 bases. CDR3 size: 17 residues. V dropped 1 base and J dropped 5; count of bases not matched to a gene: 8. The germline V gene encodes CDR1 MGHRA and CDR2 YSYEKL. This CDR3 is CASSQVGQGAKGTEAFF. The CDR3 DNA sequence: TGCGCCAGCAGCCAAGTGGGACAGGGGGCTAAGGGTACTGAAGCTTTCTTT.

The V gene is TRBV6-6, the J gene TRBJ2-1; D may be TRBD2 (5 bases). The CDR3 contains 12 residues. V lost 10 bases, J lost 8 bases, and 15 bases lay in between. Germline V CDR1 and CDR2: MNHNY, SVGAGI (reference sequence). CDR3 bases: TGTGCCATCCGGACGAGGAGGTATGAGCAGTTCTTC. It codes for CAIRTRRYEQFF.

This chain joins TRBV4-1 and TRBJ2-7; D unclear. The V and J ends lost 0 bases and 2 bases respectively, with 5 bases between them. The CDR3 runs to 13 residues. Germline V gene sequence: CDR1 MGHRA, CDR2 YSYEKL. CDR3 sequence reads: CASSQEATYEQYF. For the CDR3, the DNA is TGCGCCAGCAGCCAAGAAGCCACCTACGAGCAGTACTTC.

The chain uses TRBV9 and TRBJ1-1; D unresolved. CDR1 and CDR2 from the germline V gene are SGDLS and YYNGEE. V was trimmed by 5 bases and J by 12 bases, leaving 11 bases between them. This CDR3 has 10 amino acids. CDR3 coding DNA: TGTGCCAGCAGGCCTCACATAACTTTCTTT. The encoded protein is CASRPHITFF. The variable domain in full, with the rest retrieved from reference TRBV9 and TRBJ1-1, is DSGVTQTPKHLITATGQRVTLRCSPRSGDLSVYWYQQSLDQGLQFLIQYYNGEERAKGNILERFSAQQFPDLHSELNLSSLELGDSALYFCASRPHITFFGQGTRLTVV.

The J gene is TRBJ2-5, the V gene TRBV5-1; 16 nucleotides align to TRBD2. The length of the CDR3 is 19 residues. Germline assignment: CDR1 SGHRS and CDR2 YFSETQ. V shed 4 bases, J shed 5 bases, and the junction held 14 bases outside the gene matches. CDR3 nucleotides: TGCGCCAGCAGCCCCGGGACTAGCGGGAGGGCCTTGGGTCTCGAGACCCAGTACTTC. This sequence encodes CASSPGTSGRALGLETQYF.

The rearrangement uses TRBV5-1 and TRBJ2-1; D remains ambiguous. The V gene's germline CDR1 is SGHRS and CDR2 YFSETQ. Trimming shortened V by 7 bases and J by 9 bases, and 11 bases separated the two germline ends. The CDR3 runs 11 residues. The CDR3 bases are TGCGCCAGCGGAGAGGAAGGTGAGCAGTTCTTC. It codes for CASGEEGEQFF.

This clone was seen repeatedly, ten times or more. V and J are TRBV5-1 and TRBJ1-5; 11 nucleotides agree with TRBD1. CDR1 is SGHRS, CDR2 YFSETQ, per germline. The CDR3 covers 15 residues. J lost 8 bases, V lost 4 bases, and 8 bases had no gene match. The CDR3 DNA sequence: TGCGCCAGCAGCCGGACAGGGGGCATGATGGAGCCCCAGCATTTT. This translates into CASSRTGGMMEPQHF.

The chain carries TRBV9 and TRBJ2-1, with TRBD2 identical over 8 bases. The CDR3 sequence is 17 residues long. Per the germline V gene, CDR1 is SGDLS and CDR2 is YYNGEE. V lost 2 bases, J lost 0 bases, and 7 bases stayed unmatched. This CDR3 reads CASSVGLAGSSYNEQFF. DNA for the CDR3: TGTGCCAGCAGCGTGGGGTTAGCGGGGAGCTCCTACAATGAGCAGTTCTTC.

This chain uses TRBV6-1 with TRBJ2-7, with D possibly matching TRBD2 (7 bases). This CDR3 contains 13 residues. Per the germline V gene, CDR1 is MNHNS and CDR2 is SASEGT. V was shortened by 5 bases and J by 5 bases, with 13 bases between the two germline ends. CDR3 protein: CASSIQGRDEQYF. The CDR3 DNA reads TGTGCCAGCAGTATTCAGGGGAGGGACGAGCAGTACTTC.

This chain joins TRBV6-5 and TRBJ2-3; perhaps TRBD2 as D (6 bases). Per the germline V gene, CDR1 is MNHEY and CDR2 is SVGAGI. V shed 8 bases and J shed 1 base, with 13 bases lying between them. The CDR3 consists of 14 residues. The CDR3 is CASARWGGTDTQYF. In nucleotides, the CDR3 is TGTGCCAGCGCGAGGTGGGGGGGCACAGATACGCAGTATTTT.

This chain joins TRBV7-6 and TRBJ1-5; D gene unclear. Trimming stripped 4 bases from V and 0 bases from J, with 10 bases between. CDR3 length: 15 amino acids. Germline V gene sequence: CDR1 SGHVS, CDR2 FNYEAQ. This CDR3 is CASSCQVCSNQPQHF. CDR3 bases: TGTGCCAGCAGCTGTCAGGTATGTAGCAATCAGCCCCAGCATTTT.

The rearrangement links TRBV7-3 to TRBJ2-1; 8 positions match TRBD2. The J segment lost 8 bases and the V segment lost 4 bases, leaving 10 bases of the junction unmatched. The CDR3 covers 15 residues. CDR1 is SGHTA and CDR2 is FQGTGA in the germline V gene. CDR3: CASSSPGLGGHEQFF. Written as DNA, the CDR3 is TGTGCCAGCAGCTCACCGGGACTAGGAGGACATGAGCAGTTCTTC.